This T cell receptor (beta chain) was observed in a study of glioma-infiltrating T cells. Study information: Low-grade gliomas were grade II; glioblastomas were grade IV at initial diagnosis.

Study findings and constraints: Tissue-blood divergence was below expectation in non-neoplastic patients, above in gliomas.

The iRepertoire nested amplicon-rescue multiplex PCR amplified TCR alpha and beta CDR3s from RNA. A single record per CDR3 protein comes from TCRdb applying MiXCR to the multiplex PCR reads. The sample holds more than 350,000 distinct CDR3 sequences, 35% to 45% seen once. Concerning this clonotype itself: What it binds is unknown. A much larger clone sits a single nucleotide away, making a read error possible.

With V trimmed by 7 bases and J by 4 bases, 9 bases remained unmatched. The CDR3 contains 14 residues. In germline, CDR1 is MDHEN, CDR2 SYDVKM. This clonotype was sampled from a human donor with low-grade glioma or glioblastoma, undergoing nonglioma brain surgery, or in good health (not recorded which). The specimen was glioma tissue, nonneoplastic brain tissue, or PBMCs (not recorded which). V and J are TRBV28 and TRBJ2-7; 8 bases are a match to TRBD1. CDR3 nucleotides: TGTGCCAGCACTCAGGCAGGGGGCTGGTACGAGCAGTACTTC. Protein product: CASTQAGGWYEQYF.